This T cell receptor (beta chain) is from a study of cytomegalovirus exposure and HLA in healthy donors listed by TCRdb under 2017. About the study as a whole: According to a later analysis, one platform produced both the 120 validation repertoires and the 730 or so repertoires of the first cohort. Besides the first cohort of 666 subjects, a separate validation cohort made up of 120 or so different subjects was used. High-throughput TCR immunosequencing, statistical association of individual TCRs with disease status, and machine learning were combined to predict cytomegalovirus infection status. The aim of the study was to test whether cataloging public T cell receptors could identify signatures of past pathogen exposure. The paper's findings and limits, for the study overall: The classifier was reported to diagnose cytomegalovirus status with high specificity and sensitivity in both the original and validation cohorts. According to the authors, the approach could potentially be generalized to other disease states and immunological phenotypes. Most TCR sequences were seen in very few donors, while some public TCRs were found in many individuals. In vitro tests confirmed that a few of the cytomegalovirus-associated TCR beta chains recognize cytomegalovirus antigens. A later analysis found that TCRs clustered in the first cohort also tended to co-occur in the 120 validation repertoires, with 94% of cluster scores above 0. The study listed 170 or so TCR beta chains as associated with cytomegalovirus. A later analysis had no HLA typing for the validation cohort, so co-occurrence there was scored across all 130 or so repertoires.

In regard to this clone: What antigen it recognizes has not been identified. Base quality data are lacking; no much larger clone is found one base away.

V is trimmed back by 1 base and J by 0 bases, and the junction contains 16 bases that no gene match accounts for. From the cysteine up to the phenylalanine, the CDR3 has a length of 22 residues. Solely the CDR3 DNA is kept, with 66 bases framed from the first base. CDR1 and CDR2 are drawn from the germline V gene: SGHVS, FNYEAQ. Separate from the approximately 700-subject first cohort, the validation cohort of some 130 subjects was the group to which the donors belonged. Library generation was performed with the immunoSEQ multiplex PCR assay. Concerning the study's data processing: To diagnose cytomegalovirus status from the catalog of TCR beta chain sequences, a statistical classification framework was built. TCRdb mirrors the immuneACCESS table, restricted to in-frame sequences. Some clones are absent from its copies; in checked studies, under half trace to an unresolved V gene, and the reason for the others is unknown. The D gene and trimming were derived from the DNA, and the V and J assignments and clone size from that table. This sample comprises some 180,000 clones, around nine tenths of them detected only once. The top ten clonotypes cover 7.2% of the sample.

The chain employs TRBV7-6 and TRBJ2-2, with 11 junctional bases fitting TRBD2. The sample comprised PBMCs. This clonotype was sampled from a man aged 25-45 years in good health and CMV-seropositive. The bases are TGTGCCAGCAGCTTAGGGGACGTCGGGCTAGCGGGGGGACGATCGAACACCGGGGAGCTGTTTTTT. This is translated as CASSLGDVGLAGGRSNTGELFF.